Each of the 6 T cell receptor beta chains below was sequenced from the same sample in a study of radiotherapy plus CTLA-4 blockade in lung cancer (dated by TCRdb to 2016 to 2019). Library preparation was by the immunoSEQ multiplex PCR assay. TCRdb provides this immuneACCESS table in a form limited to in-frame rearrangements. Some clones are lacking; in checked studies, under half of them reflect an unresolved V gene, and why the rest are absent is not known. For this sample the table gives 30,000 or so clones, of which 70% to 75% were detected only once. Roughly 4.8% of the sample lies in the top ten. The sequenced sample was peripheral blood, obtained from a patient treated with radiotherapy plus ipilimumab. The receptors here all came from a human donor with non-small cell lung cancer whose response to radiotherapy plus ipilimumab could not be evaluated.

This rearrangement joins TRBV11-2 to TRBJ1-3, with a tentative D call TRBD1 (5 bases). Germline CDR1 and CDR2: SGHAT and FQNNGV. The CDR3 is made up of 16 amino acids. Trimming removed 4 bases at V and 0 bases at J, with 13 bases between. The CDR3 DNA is TGTGCCAGCAGCTCCAGACAGACGTTCTCTGGAAACACCATATATTTT. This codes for CASSSRQTFSGNTIYF.

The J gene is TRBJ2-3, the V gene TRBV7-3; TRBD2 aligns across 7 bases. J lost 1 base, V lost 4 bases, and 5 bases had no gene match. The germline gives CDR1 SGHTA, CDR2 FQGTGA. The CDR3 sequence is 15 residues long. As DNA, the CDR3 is TGTGCCAGCAGCTCCGTAGCGGGCCGCACAGATACGCAGTATTTT. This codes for CASSSVAGRTDTQYF. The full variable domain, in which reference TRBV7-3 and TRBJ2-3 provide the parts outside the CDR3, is GAGVSQTPSNKVTEKGKYVELRCDPISGHTALYWYRQSLGQGPEFLIYFQGTGAADDSGLPNDRFFAVRPEGSVSTLKIQRTERGDSAVYLCASSSVAGRTDTQYFGPGTRLTVL.

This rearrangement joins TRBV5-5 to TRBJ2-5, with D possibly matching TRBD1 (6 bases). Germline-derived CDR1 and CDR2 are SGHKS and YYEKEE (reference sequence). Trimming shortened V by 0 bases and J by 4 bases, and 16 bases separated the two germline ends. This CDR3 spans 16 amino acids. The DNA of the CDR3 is TGTGCCAGCAGCTTGGCTTCAGGGGCTGGTGGAGAGACCCAGTACTTC. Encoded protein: CASSLASGAGGETQYF.

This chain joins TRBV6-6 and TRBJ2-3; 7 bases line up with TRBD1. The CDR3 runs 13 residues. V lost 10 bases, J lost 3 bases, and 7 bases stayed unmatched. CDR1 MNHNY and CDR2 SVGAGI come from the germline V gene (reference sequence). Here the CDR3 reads CATQEQGTDTQYF. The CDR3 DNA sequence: TGTGCCACGCAAGAACAGGGGACAGATACGCAGTATTTT.

In DNA form, the CDR3 reads TGTGCCAGCAGCTTGCGGGCCGGGAGGACCCAGTACTTC. This sequence encodes CASSLRAGRTQYF. This chain connects TRBV7-2 to TRBJ2-5, with D maybe TRBD2 (6 bases). Looked up from germline, CDR1 is SGHTA and CDR2 is FQGNSA. This CDR3 comprises 13 residues. Between the trimmed V and J ends, which lost 3 bases and 7 bases, there was a span of 12 bases.

CDR3 bases: TGCAGTGCTAAACAGGCCTACGAGCAGTACTTC. This gives the protein CSAKQAYEQYF. The chain carries TRBV20-1 and TRBJ2-7; TRBD1 is a possible D gene (5 bases). V shed 4 bases and J shed 2 bases, with 6 bases lying between them. Germline V gene data show CDR1 as DFQATT and CDR2 as SNEGSKA (reference sequence). The CDR3 consists of 11 residues.